Shown below are 17 T cell receptor beta chains from a single sample sequenced in a study of cytomegalovirus exposure and HLA in healthy donors. Primers: 60 Vbeta forward and 13 Jbeta reverse. Clones were sequenced by immunoSEQ multiplex PCR, and TCRdb holds only the in-frame ones, with some missing. Its listing shows approximately 190,000 clones. Sequenced sample: PBMCs. These receptors originate from a young man in good health and CMV-seronegative.

The chain combines TRBV7-9 with TRBJ2-1; D uncertain. The CDR3 contains 13 residues. V shed 3 bases and J shed 3 bases, with 6 bases lying between them. Per germline, CDR1 SEHNR and CDR2 FQNEAQ (reference sequence). The CDR3 reads CASSFVHYNEQFF. The CDR3 nucleotides read TGTGCCAGCAGCTTTGTCCACTACAATGAGCAGTTCTTC.

The chain uses TRBV7-9 and TRBJ1-2; 8 nucleotides agree with TRBD1. The V gene's germline CDR1 is SEHNR and CDR2 FQNEAQ (reference sequence). The CDR3 loop spans 12 amino acids. The J segment lost 6 bases and the V segment lost 5 bases, leaving 2 bases of the junction unmatched. DNA of the CDR3: TGTGCCAGCAGCCGGACAGGGAATGGCTACACCTTC. Residues: CASSRTGNGYTF.

The chain has TRBV10-1 and TRBJ2-1, with a possible D match to TRBD1 (6 bases). The CDR3 length is 14 residues. Trimming cost V 2 bases and J 6 bases, with 11 bases left between them. Germline CDR1 and CDR2: WNHNN and SYGVQD (reference sequence). CDR3 loop: CASSEGGHGNEQFF. The CDR3 DNA reads TGCGCCAGCAGTGAGGGGGGCCATGGCAATGAGCAGTTCTTC.

The chain uses TRBV12-5 and TRBJ2-1, with 7 positions matching TRBD1. This CDR3 has 18 residues. The germline V gene has CDR1 LGHNT and CDR2 FRNRAP. J was trimmed by 0 bases and V by 0 bases; bases with no gene match: 8. CDR3: CASGLVASRGSSYNEQFF. The CDR3 nucleotides read TGTGCTAGTGGTTTGGTCGCAAGCAGGGGGAGCTCCTACAATGAGCAGTTCTTC. The whole variable domain, filled in from reference TRBV12-5 and TRBJ2-1, reads DARVTQTPRHKVTEMGQEVTMRCQPILGHNTVFWYRQTMMQGLELLAYFRNRAPLDDSGMPKDRFSAEMPDATLATLKIQPSEPRDSAVYFCASGLVASRGSSYNEQFFGPGTRLTVL.

V gene TRBV30 combines with J gene TRBJ1-1; D ambiguous. V was cut by 0 bases and J by 3 bases, with 8 bases left in between. CDR1 is GTSNPN and CDR2 is SVGIG in the germline V gene (reference sequence). There are 13 residues in the CDR3. CDR3 in DNA: TGTGCCTGGAGTGTACCCCAGTACACTGAAGCTTTCTTT. Its translation is CAWSVPQYTEAFF.

The chain links TRBV19 to TRBJ2-3; 11 bases align to TRBD2. Germline V gene sequence: CDR1 LNHDA, CDR2 SQIVND (reference sequence). The CDR3 spans 15 residues. Germline trimming cut 6 bases from V and 4 bases from J; bases unmatched to any gene: 6. The CDR3 DNA sequence: TGTGCCAGTAGCGATAGCGGGAGGGTCTCAGATACGCAGTATTTT. Translation: CASSDSGRVSDTQYF.

The J gene is TRBJ2-4, the V gene TRBV12-2; the listed D gene, TRBD1, was not tested against the DNA. TRBV12-2 constitutes a pseudogene. The CDR3 length is 10 residues. The CDR3 region is CASRAGTEDF. In DNA form, the CDR3 reads TGTGCAAGTCGAGCCGGGACAGAGGACTTC.

The chain recombines TRBV19 with TRBJ1-1, with D maybe TRBD1 (5 bases). In germline, CDR1 is LNHDA, CDR2 SQIVND (reference sequence). CDR3 length: 15 residues. Deletions cut 6 bases from V and 0 bases from J, with 14 bases between. The CDR3 DNA sequence: TGTGCCAGTAGCCCGACAGAACTTTTGAACACTGAAGCTTTCTTT. Translating gives CASSPTELLNTEAFF.

The V gene is TRBV19, the J gene TRBJ2-5, with TRBD1 matching 8 bases. With 5 bases clipped from V and 4 bases from J, the junction kept 9 bases outside the gene matches. CDR3 size: 15 residues. CDR1 LNHDA and CDR2 SQIVND come from the germline V gene (reference sequence). The CDR3 is CASSPGQGRVETQYF. DNA of the CDR3: TGTGCCAGTAGTCCTGGACAGGGACGGGTAGAGACCCAGTACTTC.

The chain has TRBV7-8 and TRBJ2-3; weak D call: TRBD1 (6 bases). CDR1 is SGHVS and CDR2 is FQNEAQ in the germline V gene. The CDR3 totals 14 residues. Trimming cost V 0 bases and J 6 bases, with 10 bases left between them. The CDR3 nucleotides read TGTGCCAGCAGCTTAGCGACAGGTTCGGATACGCAGTATTTT. It codes for CASSLATGSDTQYF.

V gene TRBV6-1 combines with J gene TRBJ1-2; 7 bases map to TRBD1. Losses at the gene ends were 6 bases for V and 5 bases for J; bases not matched to a gene: 3. Per the germline V gene, CDR1 is MNHNS and CDR2 is SASEGT. CDR3 length equals 12 residues. CDR3 amino acids: CASSTTGYGYTF. The CDR3 coding sequence is TGTGCCAGCAGCACGACAGGGTATGGCTACACCTTC.

V is TRBV4-2 and J is TRBJ2-3; 10 bases map to TRBD2. J gave up 3 bases and V 0 bases, and 15 bases lay outside the gene matches. Germline CDR1 and CDR2: LGHNA and YNFKEQ. The length of the CDR3 is 20 residues. CDR3 region: CASSQDASGGARRLTDTQYF. CDR3 nucleotide sequence: TGTGCCAGCAGCCAAGATGCCAGCGGGGGGGCCCGTCGGCTGACAGATACGCAGTATTTT.

The chain links TRBV10-3 to TRBJ1-6; 7 positions match TRBD1. Germline V gene data show CDR1 as ENHRY and CDR2 as SYGVKD. J lost 5 bases, V lost 10 bases, and 17 bases had no gene match. This CDR3 has 17 residues. This chain's CDR3 is CATLRQGPFGNNSPLHF. CDR3 in DNA: TGTGCCACCCTCCGACAGGGTCCCTTCGGTAATAATTCACCCCTCCACTTT.

The gene calls are TRBV27 and TRBJ2-7; D gene ambiguous. Germline CDR1 is MNHEY and CDR2 is SMNVEV (reference sequence). V lost 7 bases, J lost 1 base, and 11 bases lay in between. The CDR3 consists of 13 residues. CDR3 region: CASKTSISYEQYF. CDR3 sequence (DNA): TGTGCCAGCAAAACCAGTATTTCCTACGAGCAGTACTTC.

J is TRBJ2-2 and V is TRBV7-9, with TRBD1 matching 9 bases. With 1 base clipped from V and 6 bases from J, the junction kept 0 bases outside the gene matches. CDR1 is SEHNR and CDR2 is FQNEAQ in the germline V gene (reference sequence). The CDR3 length is 14 residues. The CDR3 reads CASSLDRGPGELFF. The DNA of the CDR3 is TGTGCCAGCAGCTTAGACAGGGGGCCCGGGGAGCTGTTTTTT.

The chain uses TRBV19 and TRBJ2-7; D possibly corresponds to TRBD2 (6 bases). The CDR3 length is 14 residues. Germline V gene lookup returns CDR1 LNHDA and CDR2 SQIVND (reference sequence). Between the trimmed V and J ends, which lost 6 bases and 7 bases, there was a span of 19 bases. The CDR3 nucleotides read TGTGCCAGTAGAAAGAGGGACTTGACTTCAGAGCAGTACTTC. It specifies CASRKRDLTSEQYF. Variable domain in full (rest from reference TRBV19 and TRBJ2-7): DGGITQSPKYLFRKEGQNVTLSCEQNLNHDAMYWYRQDPGQGLRLIYYSQIVNDFQKGDIAEGYSVSREKKESFPLTVTSAQKNPTAFYLCASRKRDLTSEQYFGPGTRLTVT.

The chain carries TRBV7-2 and TRBJ2-7, with TRBD2 identical over 12 bases. The germline V gene encodes CDR1 SGHTA and CDR2 FQGNSA. The length of the CDR3 is 16 residues. V was pared by 3 bases and J by 3 bases, with 6 bases of the junction left unmatched. The CDR3: CASSFVLTSGGYEQYF. The CDR3 region has the DNA TGTGCCAGCAGCTTTGTGCTGACTAGCGGGGGCTACGAGCAGTACTTC.